The 4 T cell receptor beta chains in this list originate from one sample, sequenced in a study of cytomegalovirus exposure and HLA in healthy donors. The study ran its PCR with 60 Vbeta and 13 Jbeta primers. Method: immunoSEQ multiplex PCR; TCRdb's copy keeps in-frame clones and lacks some. The repertoire has 110,000 to 150,000 clones, about 80% of them found once; the top ten carry more than 3%. Sequenced sample: PBMCs. These receptors all come from a man in his late teens or twenties in good health and CMV-seronegative.

The chain carries TRBV30 and TRBJ2-6, with D tentatively TRBD2 (5 bases). The CDR3 sequence is 14 residues long. Trimming took off 7 bases at V and 5 bases at J, with 15 bases between the two ends. Germline CDR1 reads GTSNPN; CDR2 reads SVGIG (reference sequence). CDR3 sequence (DNA): TGTGCCTCTGAGGGTCATACTAGGGCCAACGTCCTGACTTTC. Translating gives CASEGHTRANVLTF.

The CDR3 is CASMPSGPSSVAQYF. DNA for the CDR3: TGCGCCAGCATGCCTAGCGGGCCCTCGTCCGTGGCGCAGTATTTT. The gene calls are TRBV10-2 and TRBJ2-3; TRBD2 matches at 8 bases. V shed 7 bases, J shed 10 bases, and the junction held 16 bases outside the gene matches. The CDR3 is 15 amino acids. CDR1 and CDR2 (germline): WSHSY, SAAADI.

The chain carries TRBV7-9 and TRBJ1-4; D is perhaps TRBD1 (6 bases). Trimming removed 4 bases from V and 4 bases from J, with 13 bases in between. There are 15 residues in the CDR3. The germline V gene has CDR1 SEHNR and CDR2 FQNEAQ (reference sequence). DNA for the CDR3: TGTGCCAGCAGCTCCAACAGGGACTATAATGAAAAACTGTTTTTT. This codes for CASSSNRDYNEKLFF.

A single count supports this clone. The rearrangement uses TRBV11-2 and TRBJ2-2, with 11 nucleotides matching TRBD1. Trimming removed 0 bases from V and 6 bases from J; junction bases left unmatched: 12. This CDR3 comprises 19 residues. CDR1 is SGHAT and CDR2 is FQNNGV in the germline V gene. Written as DNA, the CDR3 is TGTGCCAGCAGCTTAGATGGAGTCGATAGGACAGGGGGCCCCGGGGAGCTGTTTTTT. This encodes CASSLDGVDRTGGPGELFF.